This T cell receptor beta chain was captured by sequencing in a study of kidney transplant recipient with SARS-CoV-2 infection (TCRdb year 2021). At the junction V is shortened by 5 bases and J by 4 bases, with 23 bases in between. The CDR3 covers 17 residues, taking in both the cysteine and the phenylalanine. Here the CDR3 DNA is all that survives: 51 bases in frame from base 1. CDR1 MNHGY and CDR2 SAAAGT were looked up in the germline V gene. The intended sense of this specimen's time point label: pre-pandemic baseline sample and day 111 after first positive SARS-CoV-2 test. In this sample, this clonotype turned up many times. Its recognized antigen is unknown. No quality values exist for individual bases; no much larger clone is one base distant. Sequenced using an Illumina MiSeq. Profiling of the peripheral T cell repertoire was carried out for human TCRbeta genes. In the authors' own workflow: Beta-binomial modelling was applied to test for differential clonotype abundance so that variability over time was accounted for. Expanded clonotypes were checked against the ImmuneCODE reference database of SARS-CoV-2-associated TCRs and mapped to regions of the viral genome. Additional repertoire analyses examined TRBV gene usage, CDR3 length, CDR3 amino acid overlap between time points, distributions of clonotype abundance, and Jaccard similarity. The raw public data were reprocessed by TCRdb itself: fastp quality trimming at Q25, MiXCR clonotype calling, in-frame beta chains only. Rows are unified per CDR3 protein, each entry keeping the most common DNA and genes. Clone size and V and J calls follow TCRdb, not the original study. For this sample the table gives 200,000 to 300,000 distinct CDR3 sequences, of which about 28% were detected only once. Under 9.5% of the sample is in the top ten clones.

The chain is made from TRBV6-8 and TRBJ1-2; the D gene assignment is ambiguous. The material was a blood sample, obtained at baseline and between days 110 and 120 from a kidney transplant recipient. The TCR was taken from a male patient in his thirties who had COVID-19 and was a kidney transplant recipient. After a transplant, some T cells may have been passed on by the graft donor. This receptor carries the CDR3 CASSRLSRSRKTYGYTF. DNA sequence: TGTGCCAGCAGTAGACTATCACGCTCTAGAAAGACCTATGGCTACACCTTC.